These T cell receptor beta chains were read from a single sample in a study of T cell responses to AZD1222 COVID-19 vaccine. Here immunoSEQ multiplex PCR was the method, and the copy in TCRdb shows in-frame clones only, minus some. The sample lists around 25,000 clones, around 87% seen once, with 34% in the top ten. This specimen consisted of peripheral blood, obtained 28 days after the second AZD1222 dose. Receptor source: an adult who received the AZD1222 COVID-19 vaccine. Both conserved end residues are part of each CDR3. The D gene is left open where the match is weak. A row's size may be missing; if present it is once, few, many or a size class.

d_gene: NA
abundance: NA
j_gene: TRBJ2-5
v_gene: TRBV28
CDR3aa: CASSKRETQYF
CDR3nt: TGTGCCAGCAGCAAGCGAGAGACCCAGTACTTC

d_gene: NA
abundance: NA
j_gene: TRBJ2-1
v_gene: TRBV28
CDR3aa: CASSLGGNYNEQFF
CDR3nt: TGTGCCAGCAGTTTGGGCGGCAACTACAATGAGCAGTTCTTC

d_gene: TRBD2
abundance: NA
j_gene: TRBJ2-3
v_gene: TRBV15
CDR3aa: CATSREASGRSTDTQYF
CDR3nt: TGTGCCACCAGCAGAGAGGCTAGCGGTCGGAGCACAGATACGCAGTATTTT

d_gene: NA
abundance: once
j_gene: TRBJ2-7
v_gene: TRBV30
CDR3aa: CAWSVIIGPGYEQYF
CDR3nt: TGTGCCTGGAGTGTAATTATTGGGCCGGGCTACGAGCAGTACTTC

d_gene: NA
abundance: NA
j_gene: TRBJ1-5
v_gene: TRBV28
CDR3aa: CASSPTDGSFRPQHF
CDR3nt: TGTGCCAGCAGCCCCACCGACGGGAGTTTTCGGCCCCAGCATTTT

d_gene: NA
abundance: large
j_gene: TRBJ2-3
v_gene: TRBV7-9
CDR3aa: CASSLESTDTQYF
CDR3nt: TGTGCCAGCAGCTTAGAGAGCACAGATACGCAGTATTTT

d_gene: NA
abundance: NA
j_gene: TRBJ1-3
v_gene: TRBV2
CDR3aa: CASSEGTSGNTIYF
CDR3nt: TGTGCCAGCAGCGAGGGAACCTCTGGAAACACCATATATTTT

d_gene: NA
abundance: few
j_gene: TRBJ1-1
v_gene: TRBV7-9
CDR3aa: CASSHNREEAFF
CDR3nt: TGTGCCAGCAGCCACAACAGGGAAGAAGCTTTCTTT

d_gene: TRBD2
abundance: NA
j_gene: TRBJ2-1
v_gene: TRBV7-8
CDR3aa: CASSLAGTSGAYNEQFF
CDR3nt: TGTGCCAGCAGCTTAGCGGGGACTAGCGGAGCGTACAATGAGCAGTTCTTC

d_gene: NA
abundance: NA
j_gene: TRBJ1-5
v_gene: TRBV5-8
CDR3aa: CASSLTVYSNQPQHF
CDR3nt: TGTGCCAGCAGCTTGACAGTTTATAGCAATCAGCCCCAGCATTTT

d_gene: NA
abundance: NA
j_gene: TRBJ2-1
v_gene: TRBV28
CDR3aa: CASSYMTEQFF
CDR3nt: TGTGCCAGCAGTTATATGACAGAGCAGTTCTTC

d_gene: NA
abundance: once
j_gene: TRBJ1-5
v_gene: TRBV4-1
CDR3aa: CASSPQSGPQHF
CDR3nt: TGCGCCAGCAGCCCACAATCAGGGCCCCAGCATTTT

d_gene: TRBD1
abundance: once
j_gene: TRBJ1-2
v_gene: TRBV12-3/TRBV12-4
CDR3aa: CASRVQGNYGYTF
CDR3nt: TGTGCCAGCAGAGTACAGGGGAACTATGGCTACACCTTC

d_gene: NA
abundance: NA
j_gene: TRBJ1-5
v_gene: TRBV25-1
CDR3aa: CASSESGAWGNQPQHF
CDR3nt: TGTGCCAGCAGTGAATCAGGAGCGTGGGGCAATCAGCCCCAGCATTTT

d_gene: TRBD1
abundance: NA
j_gene: TRBJ2-1
v_gene: TRBV6-5
CDR3aa: CASSRDRGGNEQFF
CDR3nt: TGTGCCAGCAGTCGCGACAGGGGGGGCAATGAGCAGTTCTTC

d_gene: NA
abundance: NA
j_gene: TRBJ1-4
v_gene: TRBV6-5
CDR3aa: CATQGATFNEKLFF
CDR3nt: TGTGCCACGCAGGGCGCCACGTTTAATGAAAAACTGTTTTTT

d_gene: NA
abundance: once
j_gene: TRBJ2-7
v_gene: TRBV28
CDR3aa: CASSVSGTPGTYEQYF
CDR3nt: TGTGCCAGCAGTGTATCCGGGACGCCTGGAACCTACGAGCAGTACTTC

d_gene: TRBD1
abundance: few
j_gene: TRBJ1-2
v_gene: TRBV5-1
CDR3aa: CASSLDYQGANYGYTF
CDR3nt: TGCGCCAGCAGCTTGGATTATCAGGGGGCGAACTATGGCTACACCTTC

d_gene: TRBD1
abundance: NA
j_gene: TRBJ2-5
v_gene: TRBV7-7
CDR3aa: CASSSMTGGGETQYF
CDR3nt: TGTGCTAGCAGCTCAATGACAGGGGGAGGAGAGACCCAGTACTTC

d_gene: NA
abundance: NA
j_gene: TRBJ2-4
v_gene: TRBV11-1
CDR3aa: CASSLASGRGGKNIQYF
CDR3nt: TGTGCCAGCAGCTTAGCTTCCGGGAGAGGGGGGAAAAACATTCAGTACTTC

d_gene: TRBD1
abundance: NA
j_gene: TRBJ1-4
v_gene: TRBV5-5
CDR3aa: CASSSGQGSEKLFF
CDR3nt: TGTGCCAGCAGCTCGGGACAGGGTAGTGAAAAACTGTTTTTT

d_gene: NA
abundance: NA
j_gene: TRBJ2-1
v_gene: TRBV18
CDR3aa: CASSPGESSYNEQFF
CDR3nt: TGTGCCAGCTCACCAGGGGAGAGCTCCTACAATGAGCAGTTCTTC

d_gene: NA
abundance: NA
j_gene: TRBJ2-3
v_gene: TRBV6-4
CDR3aa: CASSVRSTDTQYF
CDR3nt: TGTGCCAGCAGTGTTAGGAGCACAGATACGCAGTATTTT

d_gene: NA
abundance: NA
j_gene: TRBJ2-5
v_gene: TRBV5-1
CDR3aa: CASSSLGRGKGKETQYF
CDR3nt: TGCGCCAGCAGCTCCCTGGGCAGGGGTAAGGGAAAAGAGACCCAGTACTTC

d_gene: TRBD1
abundance: NA
j_gene: TRBJ2-3
v_gene: TRBV28
CDR3aa: CASLTTGGLDTQYF
CDR3nt: TGTGCCAGCCTCACGACAGGGGGCTTAGATACGCAGTATTTT

d_gene: TRBD1
abundance: NA
j_gene: TRBJ1-5
v_gene: TRBV4-1
CDR3aa: CASSQAGHGDRGNQPQHF
CDR3nt: TGCGCCAGCAGCCAAGCTGGCCATGGGGACAGGGGCAATCAGCCCCAGCATTTT

d_gene: NA
abundance: NA
j_gene: TRBJ2-7
v_gene: TRBV9
CDR3aa: CASSVGPGVTSYEQYF
CDR3nt: TGTGCCAGCAGCGTAGGCCCGGGAGTGACATCCTACGAGCAGTACTTC

d_gene: NA
abundance: NA
j_gene: TRBJ2-6
v_gene: TRBV30
CDR3aa: CAYRQTGANVLTF
CDR3nt: TGTGCATACCGACAGACTGGGGCCAACGTCCTGACTTTC

d_gene: NA
abundance: NA
j_gene: TRBJ1-2
v_gene: TRBV5-5
CDR3aa: CASSLIADTVYGYTF
CDR3nt: TGTGCCAGCAGCTTGATCGCAGACACCGTCTATGGCTACACCTTC

d_gene: TRBD1
abundance: NA
j_gene: TRBJ1-2
v_gene: TRBV7-2
CDR3aa: CASSSSRGGIVDYGYTF
CDR3nt: TGTGCCAGCAGCTCCAGCAGAGGGGGCATAGTTGACTATGGCTACACCTTC

d_gene: TRBD2
abundance: NA
j_gene: TRBJ2-1
v_gene: TRBV7-2
CDR3aa: CASSLRGSGSLNEQFF
CDR3nt: TGTGCCAGCAGCCTTCGGGGTAGCGGGAGTCTCAATGAGCAGTTCTTC

d_gene: NA
abundance: NA
j_gene: TRBJ2-5
v_gene: TRBV18
CDR3aa: CASSSLDSQETQYF
CDR3nt: TGTGCCAGCTCCTCCTTGGACAGCCAAGAGACCCAGTACTTC

d_gene: TRBD1
abundance: NA
j_gene: TRBJ1-2
v_gene: TRBV3-1/TRBV3-2
CDR3aa: CASSQELRDRTSGYTF
CDR3nt: TGTGCCAGCAGCCAAGAGCTCCGGGACAGGACGTCCGGCTACACCTTC

d_gene: NA
abundance: NA
j_gene: TRBJ1-1
v_gene: TRBV5-4
CDR3aa: CASSLAAGMNTEAFF
CDR3nt: TGTGCCAGCAGCTTGGCGGCAGGGATGAACACTGAAGCTTTCTTT

d_gene: NA
abundance: NA
j_gene: TRBJ2-1
v_gene: TRBV5-1
CDR3aa: CASSLEGIYNEQFF
CDR3nt: TGCGCCAGCAGCTTGGAAGGGATTTACAATGAGCAGTTCTTC

d_gene: TRBD1
abundance: NA
j_gene: TRBJ1-2
v_gene: TRBV3-1/TRBV3-2
CDR3aa: CASSQVTGGVFSGYTF
CDR3nt: TGTGCCAGCAGCCAGGTGACAGGGGGCGTGTTTAGTGGCTACACCTTC

d_gene: NA
abundance: once
j_gene: TRBJ1-2
v_gene: TRBV7-9
CDR3aa: CASSFDGYGYTF
CDR3nt: TGTGCCAGCAGCTTTGACGGCTATGGCTACACCTTC

d_gene: TRBD2
abundance: NA
j_gene: TRBJ2-5
v_gene: TRBV7-9
CDR3aa: CASSHLLAGQETQYF
CDR3nt: TGTGCCAGCAGCCATCTACTAGCGGGACAAGAGACCCAGTACTTC

d_gene: NA
abundance: once
j_gene: TRBJ2-5
v_gene: TRBV18
CDR3aa: CASSPGTEETQYF
CDR3nt: TGTGCCAGCTCACCCGGGACGGAAGAGACCCAGTACTTC

d_gene: NA
abundance: NA
j_gene: TRBJ1-5
v_gene: TRBV28
CDR3aa: CASSFLLGSNQPQHF
CDR3nt: TGTGCCAGCAGTTTTCTGCTGGGGAGCAATCAGCCCCAGCATTTT

d_gene: NA
abundance: few
j_gene: TRBJ1-2
v_gene: TRBV6-2/TRBV6-3
CDR3aa: CASSQPGYGYTF
CDR3nt: TGTGCCAGCAGCCAGCCGGGGTATGGCTACACCTTC

d_gene: TRBD2
abundance: NA
j_gene: TRBJ2-7
v_gene: TRBV6-5
CDR3aa: CASSYYGLASHEQYF
CDR3nt: TGTGCCAGCAGTTACTACGGACTAGCATCCCACGAGCAGTACTTC

d_gene: NA
abundance: once
j_gene: TRBJ2-4
v_gene: TRBV3-1/TRBV3-2
CDR3aa: CASSPTSDIQYF
CDR3nt: TGTGCCAGCAGCCCGACTAGTGACATTCAGTACTTC

d_gene: NA
abundance: NA
j_gene: TRBJ1-5
v_gene: TRBV28
CDR3aa: CASKRTENQPQHF
CDR3nt: TGTGCCAGCAAGAGGACAGAGAATCAGCCCCAGCATTTT

d_gene: NA
abundance: NA
j_gene: TRBJ1-2
v_gene: TRBV15
CDR3aa: CATSQGAVDYGYTF
CDR3nt: TGTGCCACCAGTCAAGGGGCGGTGGACTATGGCTACACCTTC

d_gene: TRBD2
abundance: once
j_gene: TRBJ2-5
v_gene: TRBV3-1/TRBV3-2
CDR3aa: CASSQGQREGGGTQYF
CDR3nt: TGTGCCAGCAGCCAAGGTCAGCGGGAGGGCGGTGGGACCCAGTACTTC

d_gene: NA
abundance: NA
j_gene: TRBJ1-5
v_gene: TRBV28
CDR3aa: CASSFASSNQPQHF
CDR3nt: TGTGCCAGCAGTTTCGCTTCTAGCAATCAGCCCCAGCATTTT

d_gene: NA
abundance: few
j_gene: TRBJ2-6
v_gene: TRBV6-4
CDR3aa: CASSPTTLSGANVLTF
CDR3nt: TGTGCCAGCAGCCCTACTACGCTCTCTGGGGCCAACGTCCTGACTTTC

d_gene: NA
abundance: NA
j_gene: TRBJ1-4
v_gene: TRBV28
CDR3aa: CASRNEKLFF
CDR3nt: TGTGCCAGCCGGAATGAAAAACTGTTTTTT

d_gene: TRBD1
abundance: NA
j_gene: TRBJ1-1
v_gene: TRBV19
CDR3aa: CASSPARGSMNTEAFF
CDR3nt: TGTGCCAGTAGTCCAGCCAGGGGGAGTATGAACACTGAAGCTTTCTTT

d_gene: NA
abundance: NA
j_gene: TRBJ2-2
v_gene: TRBV6-4
CDR3aa: CASSEGRLNTGELFF
CDR3nt: TGTGCCAGCAGTGAGGGACGGCTAAACACCGGGGAGCTGTTTTTT

d_gene: TRBD1
abundance: NA
j_gene: TRBJ2-3
v_gene: TRBV3-1/TRBV3-2
CDR3aa: CASSQAGGRTDTQYF
CDR3nt: TGTGCCAGCAGCCAAGCAGGGGGCAGGACAGATACGCAGTATTTT